This T cell receptor beta chain comes out of a study of blood T cell repertoires in COVID-19. Study-level information: Whether acute or convalescent, the COVID-19 samples came from the United States, Italy and Spain. T cells, B-cell-depleted T cells, or PBMCs supplied cDNA or gDNA.

The CDR3 is 11 amino acids. The germline CDR1 and CDR2 sequences are SGHRS and YFSETQ. Deletions cut 7 bases from V and 6 bases from J, with 8 bases between. Original methodology: Researchers report that nucleated cell counts were estimated from reference gene primer amplification. The method was immunoSEQ multiplex PCR; TCRdb's version includes in-frame clones alone and lacks a portion of them. V, J and clone size are those of that table, while D and trimming were read from the DNA. The table shows around 200,000 clones, with 86% occurring only once. This clonotype was sampled from a woman in her forties or fifties with acute or convalescent COVID-19. Sequencing was carried out using peripheral blood. The chain links TRBV5-1 to TRBJ2-1; possible D gene TRBD2, 5 bases. The CDR3, as DNA: TGCGCCAGCCATACTAGCAATGAGCAGTTCTTC. It translates to CASHTSNEQFF.